This T cell receptor (beta chain) was captured in a study of blood T cell repertoires in COVID-19. Study context: The samples span acute and convalescent COVID-19 from the United States, Italy and Spain. T cells, B-cell-depleted T cells, or PBMCs supplied cDNA or gDNA.

Germline CDR1 reads SEHNR; CDR2 reads FQNEAQ (reference sequence). V lost 5 bases and J lost 3, with 10 bases in between. CDR3 length equals 13 residues. Original data processing: Reference gene primer amplification yielded estimated nucleated cell counts. Sequencing was performed with immunoSEQ multiplex PCR; in TCRdb, only in-frame clones are kept and a portion is missing. Clone size and the V and J calls come from that table; the DNA yielded D and trimming. The sample includes about 39,000 clones, approximately 85% of them seen just once. The receptor was derived from a man aged 60-69 years with acute or convalescent COVID-19. J is TRBJ1-2 and V is TRBV7-9; D unclear. Sample: peripheral blood. The CDR3 bases are TGTGCCAGCAGCACCGACATGTACTATGGCTACACCTTC. Protein sequence: CASSTDMYYGYTF.